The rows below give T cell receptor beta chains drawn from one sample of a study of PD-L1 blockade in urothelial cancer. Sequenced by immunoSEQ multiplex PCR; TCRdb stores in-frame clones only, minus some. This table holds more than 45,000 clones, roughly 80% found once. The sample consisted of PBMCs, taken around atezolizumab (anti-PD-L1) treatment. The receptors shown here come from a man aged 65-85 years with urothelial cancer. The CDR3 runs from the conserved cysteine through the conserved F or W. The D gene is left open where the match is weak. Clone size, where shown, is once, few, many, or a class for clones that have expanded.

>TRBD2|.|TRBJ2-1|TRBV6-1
CASRGSASGQNEQFF
TGTGCCAGTAGGGGGTCGGCTAGCGGGCAAAATGAGCAGTTCTTC
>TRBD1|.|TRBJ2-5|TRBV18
CASTSGTGPETQYF
TGTGCCAGCACCTCCGGGACAGGTCCAGAGACCCAGTACTTC
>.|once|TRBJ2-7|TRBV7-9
CASSLRQSPYEQYF
TGTGCCAGCAGCTTAAGACAGAGCCCTTACGAGCAGTACTTC
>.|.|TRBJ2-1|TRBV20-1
CSAPGPNEQFF
TGCAGTGCCCCAGGCCCAAATGAGCAGTTCTTC
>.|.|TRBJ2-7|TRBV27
CASSLTGRASYEQYF
TGTGCCAGCAGTTTAACAGGGAGGGCCTCCTACGAGCAGTACTTC
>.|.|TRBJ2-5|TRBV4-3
CASSQATGPGQETQYF
TGCGCCAGCAGCCAAGCTACCGGCCCGGGCCAAGAGACCCAGTACTTC
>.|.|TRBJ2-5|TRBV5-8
CASTRLGGGKGETQYF
TGTGCCAGCACCCGTCTGGGTGGGGGCAAGGGGGAGACCCAGTACTTC
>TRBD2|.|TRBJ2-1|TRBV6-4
CASSEGLAGGQNEQFF
TGTGCCAGCAGTGAAGGGCTAGCGGGGGGGCAGAATGAGCAGTTCTTC
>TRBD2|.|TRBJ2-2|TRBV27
CASSLSHEVTSGRATGELFF
TGTGCCAGCAGTTTATCTCACGAAGTTACTAGCGGGAGGGCCACCGGGGAGCTGTTTTTT
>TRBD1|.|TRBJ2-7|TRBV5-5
CASSLVGQGDGEQYF
TGTGCCAGCAGCTTGGTCGGACAGGGGGACGGCGAGCAGTACTTC